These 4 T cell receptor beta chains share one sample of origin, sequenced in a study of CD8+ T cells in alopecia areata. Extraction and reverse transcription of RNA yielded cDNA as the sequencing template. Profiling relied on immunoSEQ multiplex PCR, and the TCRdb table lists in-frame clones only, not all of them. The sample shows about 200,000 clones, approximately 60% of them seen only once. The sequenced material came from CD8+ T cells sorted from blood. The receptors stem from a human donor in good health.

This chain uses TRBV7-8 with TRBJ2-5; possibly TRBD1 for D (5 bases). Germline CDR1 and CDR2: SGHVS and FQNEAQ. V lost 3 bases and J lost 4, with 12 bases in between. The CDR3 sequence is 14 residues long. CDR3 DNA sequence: TGTGCCAGCAGCTTGTCAGGGTGGGGAGAGACCCAGTACTTC. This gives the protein CASSLSGWGETQYF.

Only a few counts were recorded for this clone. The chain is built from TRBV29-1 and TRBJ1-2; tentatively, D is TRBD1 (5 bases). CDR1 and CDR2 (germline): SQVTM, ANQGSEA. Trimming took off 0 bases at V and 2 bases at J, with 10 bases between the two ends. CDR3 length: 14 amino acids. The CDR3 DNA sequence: TGCAGCGTTGAAGATGGTGGGGCGAACTATGGCTACACCTTC. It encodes CSVEDGGANYGYTF.

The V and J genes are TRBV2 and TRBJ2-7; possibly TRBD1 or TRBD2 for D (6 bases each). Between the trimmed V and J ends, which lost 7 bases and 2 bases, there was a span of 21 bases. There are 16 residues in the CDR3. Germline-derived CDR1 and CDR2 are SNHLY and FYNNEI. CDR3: CASIARSEGGPYEQYF. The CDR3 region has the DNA TGTGCCAGCATAGCGCGTTCAGAGGGGGGCCCCTACGAGCAGTACTTC. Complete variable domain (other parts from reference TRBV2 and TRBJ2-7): EPEVTQTPSHQVTQMGQEVILRCVPISNHLYFYWYRQILGQKVEFLVSFYNNEISEKSEIFDDQFSVERPDGSNFTLKIRSTKLEDSAMYFCASIARSEGGPYEQYFGPGTRLTVT.

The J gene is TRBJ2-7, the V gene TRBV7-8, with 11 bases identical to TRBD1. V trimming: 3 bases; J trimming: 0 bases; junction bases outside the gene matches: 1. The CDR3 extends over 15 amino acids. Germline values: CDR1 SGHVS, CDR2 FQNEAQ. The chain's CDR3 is CASSFGTGGSYEQYF. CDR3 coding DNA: TGTGCCAGCAGCTTTGGGACAGGGGGCTCCTACGAGCAGTACTTC.